This T cell receptor beta chain was retrieved from a study of tumor-infiltrating lymphocytes in primary liver carcinoma. Study background: Tumor stage was T1-T3 N0M0, and tumor size was about 4 to 11 cm across.

Starting material of 500 ng total RNA yielded TCR beta cDNA via a constant-region primer. Three nested multiplex PCR rounds, a slightly modified ARM-PCR, produced the libraries for TCR beta. For approximately 10 cycles apiece, the opening two PCR rounds ran with TRBV1-TRBV30 forward primers and a C-beta reverse primer. TCRdb re-called the multiplex PCR reads through MiXCR, storing one row per CDR3 protein. The table records approximately 300,000 distinct CDR3 sequences, approximately 60% of them present only once. For blood RNA, unsorted whole blood served as the source, and germline DNA was extracted too. Patients carried chronic HBV infection without prior treatment. Germline V gene lookup returns CDR1 SGHRS and CDR2 YFSETQ. After removal of 4 bases from V and 2 bases from J, the junction contained 14 bases not matched to a gene. This CDR3 is built from 17 residues.

V usage is TRBV5-1 and J usage is TRBJ2-7; 8 bases are shared with TRBD2. Sequencing was done on a sample of peripheral blood. The origin of this receptor is a middle-aged man with primary liver carcinoma and hepatitis B virus infection. The CDR3 spells CASSVGLAGRNTYEQYF. As DNA, the CDR3 is TGCGCCAGCAGCGTAGGCCTAGCGGGTAGAAATACCTACGAGCAGTACTTC.